This T cell receptor beta chain was retrieved from a study of Graves' ophthalmopathy and Graves' hyperthyroidism. No ophthalmopathy within 18 months of follow-up signified stable hyperthyroidism. Comment on this clonotype: As yet, its antigen is unknown.

For repertoire sequencing, the TCR beta CDR3 regions were amplified from RNA transcripts. After a first-round RT-PCR with HTBI primers, a second-round multiplex PCR was run. TCRdb re-called the multiplex PCR reads with MiXCR, one entry per CDR3 protein. The sample has a few hundred thousand distinct CDR3 sequences, about 18% seen once. Study-wide findings and caveats: The 13-signature model separated ophthalmopathy from stable hyperthyroidism at 85% to 90% sensitivity and approximately 81% specificity.

Unmatched junction bases numbered 7, after V lost 9 bases and J lost 4 bases. CDR3 size: 13 residues. Germline values: CDR1 MNHNS, CDR2 SASEGT. The TCR was taken from an adult woman with stable Graves' hyperthyroidism. The chain recombines TRBV6-1 with TRBJ1-1; 8 bases fit TRBD1. What was sequenced was peripheral blood. CDR3 amino acids: CASKTGEATEAFF. CDR3 coding DNA: TGTGCCAGTAAGACAGGGGAGGCCACTGAAGCTTTCTTT.